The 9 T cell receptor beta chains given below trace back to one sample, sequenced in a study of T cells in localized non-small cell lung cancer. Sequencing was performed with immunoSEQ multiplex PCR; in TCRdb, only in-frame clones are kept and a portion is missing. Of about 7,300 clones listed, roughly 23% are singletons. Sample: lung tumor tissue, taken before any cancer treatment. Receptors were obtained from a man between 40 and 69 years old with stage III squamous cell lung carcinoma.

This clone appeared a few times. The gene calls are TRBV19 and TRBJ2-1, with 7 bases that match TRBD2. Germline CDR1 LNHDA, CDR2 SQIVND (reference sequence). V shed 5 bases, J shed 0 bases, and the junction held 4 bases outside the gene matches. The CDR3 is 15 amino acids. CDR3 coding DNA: TGTGCCAGTAGTGCCAGCGGGGACTCCTACAATGAGCAGTTCTTC. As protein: CASSASGDSYNEQFF.

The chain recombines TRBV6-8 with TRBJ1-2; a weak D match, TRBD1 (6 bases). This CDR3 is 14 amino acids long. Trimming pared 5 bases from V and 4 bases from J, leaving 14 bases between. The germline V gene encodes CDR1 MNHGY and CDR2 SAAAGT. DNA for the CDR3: TGTGCCAGCAGTCCTTTTGGGGGCGGCTATGGCTACACCTTC. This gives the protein CASSPFGGGYGYTF.

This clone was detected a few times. As DNA, the CDR3 is TGTGCCACCAGCAGAGATCGGGCAGGGGGCGAGACCCAGTACTTC. It encodes CATSRDRAGGETQYF. The V gene is TRBV15, the J gene TRBJ2-5, with 8 bases that match TRBD1. The CDR3 extends over 15 amino acids. After removal of 0 bases from V and 5 bases from J, the junction contained 5 bases not matched to a gene. The germline gives CDR1 LNHNV, CDR2 YYDKDF (reference sequence).

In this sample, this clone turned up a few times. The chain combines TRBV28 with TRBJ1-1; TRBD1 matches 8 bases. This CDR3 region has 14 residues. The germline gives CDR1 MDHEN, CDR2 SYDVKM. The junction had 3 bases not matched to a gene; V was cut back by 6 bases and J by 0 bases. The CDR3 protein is CASRTGQVNTEAFF. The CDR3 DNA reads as TGTGCCAGCAGAACGGGACAGGTGAACACTGAAGCTTTCTTT.

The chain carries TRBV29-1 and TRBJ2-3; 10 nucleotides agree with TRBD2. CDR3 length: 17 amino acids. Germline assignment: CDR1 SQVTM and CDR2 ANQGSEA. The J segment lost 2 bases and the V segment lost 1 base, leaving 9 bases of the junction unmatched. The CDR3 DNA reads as TGCAGCGTTGAAGTAACCCCTAGCGGGGGTAACACAGATACGCAGTATTTT. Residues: CSVEVTPSGGNTDTQYF.

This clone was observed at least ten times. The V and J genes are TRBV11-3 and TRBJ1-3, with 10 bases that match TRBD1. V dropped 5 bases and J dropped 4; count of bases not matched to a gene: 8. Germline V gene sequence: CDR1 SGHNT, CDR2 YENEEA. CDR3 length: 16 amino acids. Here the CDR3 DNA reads TGTGCCAGCAGCCCACTCGGGACAGGGGCCGGAAACACCATATATTTT. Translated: CASSPLGTGAGNTIYF.

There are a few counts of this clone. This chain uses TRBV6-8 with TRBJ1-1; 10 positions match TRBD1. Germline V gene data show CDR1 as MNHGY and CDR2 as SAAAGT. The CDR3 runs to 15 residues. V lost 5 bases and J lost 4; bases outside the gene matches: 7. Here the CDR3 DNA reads TGTGCCAGCAGTCCCGACAGGGGGCAGGCCACTGAAGCTTTCTTT. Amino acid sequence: CASSPDRGQATEAFF.

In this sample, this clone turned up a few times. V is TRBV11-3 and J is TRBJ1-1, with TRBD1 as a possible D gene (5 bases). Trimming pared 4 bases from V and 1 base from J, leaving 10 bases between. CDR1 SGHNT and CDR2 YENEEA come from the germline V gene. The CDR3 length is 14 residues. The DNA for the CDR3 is TGTGCCAGCAGCTCGACAGCCGAGAACACTGAAGCTTTCTTT. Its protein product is CASSSTAENTEAFF. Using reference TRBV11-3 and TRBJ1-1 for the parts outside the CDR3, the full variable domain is EAGVVQSPRYKIIEKKQPVAFWCNPISGHNTLYWYLQNLGQGPELLIRYENEEAVDDSQLPKDRFSAERLKGVDSTLKIQPAELGDSAVYLCASSSTAENTEAFFGQGTRLTVV.

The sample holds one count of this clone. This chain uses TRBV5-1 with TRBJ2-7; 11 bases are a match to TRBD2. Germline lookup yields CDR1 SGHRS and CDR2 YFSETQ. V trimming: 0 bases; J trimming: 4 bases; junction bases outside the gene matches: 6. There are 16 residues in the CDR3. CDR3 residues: CASSLASGGPFYEQYF. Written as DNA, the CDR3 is TGCGCCAGCAGCTTGGCTAGCGGGGGGCCCTTTTACGAGCAGTACTTC. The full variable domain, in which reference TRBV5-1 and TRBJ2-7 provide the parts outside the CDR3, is KAGVTQTPRYLIKTRGQQVTLSCSPISGHRSVSWYQQTPGQGLQFLFEYFSETQRNKGNFPGRFSGRQFSNSRSEMNVSTLELGDSALYLCASSLASGGPFYEQYFGPGTRLTVT.